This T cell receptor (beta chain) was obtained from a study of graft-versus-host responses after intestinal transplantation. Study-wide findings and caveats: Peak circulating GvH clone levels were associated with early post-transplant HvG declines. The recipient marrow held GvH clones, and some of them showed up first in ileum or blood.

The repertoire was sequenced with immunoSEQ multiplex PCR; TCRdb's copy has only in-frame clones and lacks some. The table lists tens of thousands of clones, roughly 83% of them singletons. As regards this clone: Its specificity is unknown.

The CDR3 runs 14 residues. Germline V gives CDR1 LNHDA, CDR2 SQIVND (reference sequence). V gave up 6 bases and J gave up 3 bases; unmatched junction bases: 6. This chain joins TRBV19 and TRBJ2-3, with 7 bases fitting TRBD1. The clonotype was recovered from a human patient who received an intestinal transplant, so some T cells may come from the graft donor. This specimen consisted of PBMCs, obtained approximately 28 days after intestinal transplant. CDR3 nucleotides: TGTGCCAGTAGATTGACAGGGCCGACAGATACGCAGTATTTT. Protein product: CASRLTGPTDTQYF.